Below, 28 T cell receptor beta chains from the same sample are listed, as sequenced in a study of blood T cell repertoires in COVID-19 (dated by TCRdb to about 2020). Preparation of the library involved the immunoSEQ multiplex PCR assay. TCRdb retrieved this table from immuneACCESS and kept in-frame rearrangements only. Not all clones are present; in checked studies, unresolved V genes account for under half, and no reason is known for the remainder. Recorded for this sample are approximately 150,000 clones; around three quarters of them occurred a single time. 4.2% of the sample rests with the top ten. Sequencing used peripheral blood. The receptors derive from a man between 60 and 75 years old with acute or convalescent COVID-19.

This chain joins TRBV11-2 and TRBJ2-3, with 9 bases aligning to TRBD2. Germline CDR1 and CDR2: SGHAT and FQNNGV. Losses at the gene ends were 4 bases for V and 1 base for J; bases not matched to a gene: 6. The CDR3 loop spans 16 amino acids. In DNA form, the CDR3 reads TGTGCCAGCAGCTACCTGGTAGCGGGAGGCACAGATACGCAGTATTTT. Translated, it gives CASSYLVAGGTDTQYF.

The chain carries TRBV12-3 or TRBV12-4 and TRBJ2-3; TRBD2 matches at 7 bases. CDR3 length equals 13 residues. J was trimmed by 9 bases and V by 4 bases; bases with no gene match: 7. The DNA of the CDR3 is TGTGCCAGCAGTTACGAGGAGCGGGGCACGCAGTATTTT. Its protein product is CASSYEERGTQYF.

The chain employs TRBV7-6 and TRBJ1-1; possibly TRBD1 for D (5 bases). Deletions cut 6 bases from V and 1 base from J, with 9 bases between. CDR3 length: 13 residues. Germline V gene data show CDR1 as SGHVS and CDR2 as FNYEAQ. CDR3 region: CASRAGGNTEAFF. The DNA for the CDR3 is TGTGCCAGCAGGGCCGGGGGGAACACTGAAGCTTTCTTT.

The chain recombines TRBV19 with TRBJ2-1; 8 nucleotides agree with TRBD2. The CDR3 spans 14 residues. Trimming removed 8 bases from V and 0 bases from J; junction bases left unmatched: 3. Germline V gene data show CDR1 as LNHDA and CDR2 as SQIVND (reference sequence). The CDR3 reads CASGAGDSYNEQFF. CDR3 nucleotide sequence: TGTGCCAGTGGAGCGGGGGACTCCTACAATGAGCAGTTCTTC.

The gene calls are TRBV29-1 and TRBJ1-4; 8 bases are shared with TRBD1. Germline V gives CDR1 SQVTM, CDR2 ANQGSEA. The CDR3 consists of 12 residues. V gave up 5 bases and J gave up 8 bases; unmatched junction bases: 4. As DNA, the CDR3 is TGCAGCGTTTCTCAGGGGGCCGAAAAACTGTTTTTT. It is translated as CSVSQGAEKLFF.

The chain uses TRBV27 and TRBJ2-1, with 9 bases fitting TRBD1. CDR1 and CDR2 (germline): MNHEY, SMNVEV (reference sequence). The CDR3 consists of 15 residues. The V and J ends lost 5 bases and 9 bases, in that order; junction bases with no gene match: 11. CDR3 amino acids: CASSQQGAVDGEQFF. CDR3 nucleotides: TGTGCCAGCAGTCAACAGGGGGCGGTCGATGGTGAGCAGTTCTTC.

The chain recombines TRBV28 with TRBJ2-7, with a weak D call TRBD1 (6 bases). The CDR3 covers 13 residues. V was trimmed by 4 bases and J by 5 bases, leaving 12 bases between them. CDR1 and CDR2 from the germline V gene are MDHEN and SYDVKM. CDR3 residues: CASSSYRVNEQYF. In DNA form, the CDR3 reads TGTGCCAGCAGTTCTTACAGGGTGAACGAGCAGTACTTC.

The chain links TRBV19 to TRBJ2-5; 13 nucleotides line up with TRBD2. In germline, CDR1 is LNHDA, CDR2 SQIVND (reference sequence). The CDR3 loop spans 17 amino acids. V was pared by 0 bases and J by 2 bases, with 3 bases of the junction left unmatched. CDR3 DNA sequence: TGTGCCAGTAGTATAGATAGGACTAGCGGGGGTCAAGAGACCCAGTACTTC. It yields the protein CASSIDRTSGGQETQYF. Variable domain in full (rest from reference TRBV19 and TRBJ2-5): DGGITQSPKYLFRKEGQNVTLSCEQNLNHDAMYWYRQDPGQGLRLIYYSQIVNDFQKGDIAEGYSVSREKKESFPLTVTSAQKNPTAFYLCASSIDRTSGGQETQYFGPGTRLLVL.

CDR3 sequence reads: CASRIGQVNSPLHF. For the CDR3, the DNA is TGTGCCAGCAGAATTGGACAGGTTAATTCACCCCTCCACTTT. The chain employs TRBV11-2 and TRBJ1-6; 7 nucleotides agree with TRBD1. This CDR3 comprises 14 residues. V dropped 6 bases and J dropped 6; count of bases not matched to a gene: 5. Looked up from germline, CDR1 is SGHAT and CDR2 is FQNNGV.

In its sample, this clone was seen a few times. The CDR3 DNA reads TGTGCCAGCAGCTTAGGGATACTAGCGGGAGGGGGCTATGAGCAGTTCTTC. Translated, it gives CASSLGILAGGGYEQFF. The rearrangement links TRBV7-2 to TRBJ2-1; 13 bases agree with TRBD2. Germline V gene data show CDR1 as SGHTA and CDR2 as FQGNSA. This CDR3 comprises 17 residues. Losses at the gene ends were 1 base for V and 8 bases for J; bases not matched to a gene: 8.

This clone was counted a single time. The chain carries TRBV15 and TRBJ1-1; 8 bases are shared with TRBD1. Per germline, CDR1 LNHNV and CDR2 YYDKDF (reference sequence). The V and J ends lost 7 bases and 4 bases, in that order; junction bases with no gene match: 8. The CDR3 loop spans 14 amino acids. The CDR3 DNA follows: TGTGCCACCAAGGGGCAGGGGGCTCTCACTGAAGCTTTCTTT. Amino acids: CATKGQGALTEAFF.

V is TRBV25-1 and J is TRBJ2-7, with TRBD1 matching over 7 bases. The germline V gene encodes CDR1 MGHDK and CDR2 SYGVNS. This CDR3 is built from 14 residues. Unmatched junction bases numbered 6, after V lost 5 bases and J lost 2 bases. CDR3 DNA: TGTGCCAGCAGTAGACAGGGTCGGACCTACGAGCAGTACTTC. Protein: CASSRQGRTYEQYF.

The chain is built from TRBV19 and TRBJ2-7; D may be TRBD1 (5 bases). The CDR3 extends over 14 amino acids. Germline V gene sequence: CDR1 LNHDA, CDR2 SQIVND (reference sequence). V shed 4 bases and J shed 1 base, with 11 bases lying between them. DNA of the CDR3: TGTGCCAGTAGTAGCAGGGTCTGGTCCTACGAGCAGTACTTC. This gives the protein CASSSRVWSYEQYF.

The CDR3 region has the DNA TGTGCCAGCAGGCCACCGGGGACTAGGCTTTACGAGCAGTACTTC. Translation: CASRPPGTRLYEQYF. This chain uses TRBV25-1 with TRBJ2-7; 8 bases fit TRBD2. The CDR3 has 15 residues. The V segment lost 6 bases and the J segment 4 bases; nucleotides outside the gene matches: 11. Germline V lookup: CDR1 MGHDK, CDR2 SYGVNS.

This clone came up once. The chain employs TRBV30 and TRBJ2-2; D is unresolved. The CDR3 has 11 residues. Trimming took off 6 bases at V and 10 bases at J, with 12 bases between the two ends. CDR1 is GTSNPN and CDR2 is SVGIG in the germline V gene (reference sequence). The CDR3 loop is CACSPFKELFF. The CDR3 DNA sequence: TGTGCCTGCAGTCCTTTTAAGGAGCTGTTTTTT.

A few counts support this clone. This chain joins TRBV4-1 and TRBJ2-7; TRBD1 might be the D (6 bases). Germline-derived CDR1 and CDR2 are MGHRA and YSYEKL. This CDR3 region has 15 residues. Trimming took 2 bases from V and 7 from J, leaving 18 bases between them. The CDR3 protein is CASSQPPGQRSEQYF. CDR3 in DNA: TGCGCCAGCAGCCAACCACCGGGACAAAGGTCGGAGCAGTACTTC.

The V call is TRBV4-1, the J call TRBJ2-1; 12 nucleotides match TRBD2. This CDR3 is 15 amino acids long. V shed 4 bases and J 10 bases; nucleotides not matched to a gene: 8. CDR1 is MGHRA and CDR2 is YSYEKL in the germline V gene. The CDR3, as DNA: TGCGCCAGCAGCCCCCGACTAGCGGGAGTCCGAGAGCAGTTCTTC. Encoded protein: CASSPRLAGVREQFF.

This sequence joins TRBV28 and TRBJ2-3, with 8 nucleotides matching TRBD2. The germline gives CDR1 MDHEN, CDR2 SYDVKM. The V segment lost 2 bases and the J segment 2 bases; nucleotides outside the gene matches: 3. This CDR3 comprises 15 residues. The CDR3 reads CASSLIAGITDTQYF. In DNA, the CDR3 is TGTGCCAGCAGTTTAATAGCGGGAATCACAGATACGCAGTATTTT.

The gene calls are TRBV19 and TRBJ2-7; 11 nucleotides agree with TRBD2. Trimming cost V 6 bases and J 2 bases; bases outside gene matches: 9. Looked up from germline, CDR1 is LNHDA and CDR2 is SQIVND (reference sequence). The CDR3 runs 16 residues. The CDR3 spells CASRSLAGGRTYEQYF. For the CDR3, the DNA is TGTGCCAGTAGGAGTCTAGCGGGAGGAAGGACCTACGAGCAGTACTTC.

This chain joins TRBV6-2 or TRBV6-3 and TRBJ2-7, with D maybe TRBD2 (7 bases). The CDR3 length is 14 residues. Germline loops: CDR1 MNHEY, CDR2 SVGEGT. Trimming left V 4 bases short and J 4 bases short, with 14 bases between. CDR3: CASSSGGPGYEQYF. As DNA, the CDR3 is TGTGCCAGCAGTTCCGGGGGGCCGGGGTACGAGCAGTACTTC.

The chain recombines TRBV2 with TRBJ2-7, with D tentatively TRBD2 (5 bases). The CDR3 is 13 residues long. V was shortened by 10 bases and J by 0 bases, with 13 bases between the two germline ends. Germline loops: CDR1 SNHLY, CDR2 FYNNEI. CDR3 protein: CATSAETSYEQYF. The CDR3, as DNA: TGTGCCACCTCAGCGGAAACCTCCTACGAGCAGTACTTC.

The chain is built from TRBV7-9 and TRBJ2-2, with 7 bases fitting TRBD2. Per the germline V gene, CDR1 is SEHNR and CDR2 is FQNEAQ (reference sequence). CDR3 length: 16 amino acids. Trimming cost V 5 bases and J 0 bases; bases outside gene matches: 6. In nucleotides, the CDR3 is TGTGCCAGCAGCCCTCGGCTAGCGGCGAACACCGGGGAGCTGTTTTTT. Translation: CASSPRLAANTGELFF.

This chain connects TRBV7-9 to TRBJ1-3; TRBD1 is a possible D gene (5 bases). Germline CDR1 is SEHNR and CDR2 is FQNEAQ (reference sequence). CDR3 size: 16 residues. The V end lost 5 bases, the J end lost 0 bases, and 14 bases lay between the germline ends. For the CDR3, the DNA is TGTGCCAGCAGCCCCGGGACTGCAAGCTCTGGAAACACCATATATTTT. It is translated as CASSPGTASSGNTIYF.

Comment on this clone: The same CDR3 arises from other DNA sequences in this sample as well. The chain employs TRBV18 and TRBJ1-5; D is perhaps TRBD1 (6 bases). The CDR3 is 13 residues long. Per the germline V gene, CDR1 is KGHSH and CDR2 is LQKENI. V shed 6 bases and J shed 4 bases, with 10 bases lying between them. CDR3 nucleotide sequence: TGTGCCAGCTCCCCGGACAGAAATCAGCCCCAGCATTTT. This encodes CASSPDRNQPQHF.

The chain employs TRBV20-1 and TRBJ2-3; D is unclear. V was pared by 1 base and J by 6 bases, with 5 bases between. Germline CDR1 and CDR2: DFQATT and SNEGSKA (reference sequence). CDR3 length: 11 amino acids. This CDR3 reads CSARAYDTQYF. CDR3 in DNA: TGCAGTGCTAGAGCCTATGATACGCAGTATTTT.

The chain is built from TRBV6-2 or TRBV6-3 and TRBJ2-7, with 8 bases fitting TRBD1. CDR1 is MNHEY, CDR2 SVGEGT, per germline. The CDR3 covers 14 residues. The V gene end was trimmed by 4 bases and the J gene end by 3 bases; junction bases not matched to a gene: 5. The CDR3 protein is CASSFSGGLYEQYF. The CDR3 nucleotides are TGTGCCAGCAGTTTTTCAGGGGGCCTCTACGAGCAGTACTTC.

The CDR3 DNA sequence: TGTGCCACATGGGGGCCAGGGACCCAGTACTTC. This translates into CATWGPGTQYF. The chain links TRBV15 to TRBJ2-5; the D gene is possibly TRBD1 (6 bases). The CDR3 extends over 11 amino acids. The V end lost 9 bases, the J end lost 7 bases, and 12 bases lay between the germline ends. Germline V gene data show CDR1 as LNHNV and CDR2 as YYDKDF (reference sequence).

The rearrangement uses TRBV3-1 (or the pseudogene TRBV3-2) and TRBJ1-1; D not certain. Germline V gene lookup returns CDR1 LGHDT and CDR2 YNNKEL (reference sequence). V was cut by 2 bases and J by 4 bases, with 8 bases left in between. This CDR3 comprises 13 residues. The DNA of the CDR3 is TGTGCCAGCAGCCAATGGAGAAGCACTGAAGCTTTCTTT. It specifies CASSQWRSTEAFF.